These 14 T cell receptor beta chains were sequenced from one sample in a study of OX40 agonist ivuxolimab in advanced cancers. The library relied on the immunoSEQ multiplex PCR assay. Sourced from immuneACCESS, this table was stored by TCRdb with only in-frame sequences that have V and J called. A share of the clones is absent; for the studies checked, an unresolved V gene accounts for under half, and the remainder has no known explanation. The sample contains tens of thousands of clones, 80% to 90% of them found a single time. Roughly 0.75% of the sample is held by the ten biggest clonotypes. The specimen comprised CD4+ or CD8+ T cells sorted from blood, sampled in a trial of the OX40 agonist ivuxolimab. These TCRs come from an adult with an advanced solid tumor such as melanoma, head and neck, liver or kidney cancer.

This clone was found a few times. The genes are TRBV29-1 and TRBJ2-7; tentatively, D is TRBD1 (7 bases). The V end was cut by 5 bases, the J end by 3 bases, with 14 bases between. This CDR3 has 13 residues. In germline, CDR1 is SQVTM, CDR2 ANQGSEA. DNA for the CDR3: TGCAGCGTTCTAGGCAGGGGGGACTACGAGCAGTACTTC. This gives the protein CSVLGRGDYEQYF.

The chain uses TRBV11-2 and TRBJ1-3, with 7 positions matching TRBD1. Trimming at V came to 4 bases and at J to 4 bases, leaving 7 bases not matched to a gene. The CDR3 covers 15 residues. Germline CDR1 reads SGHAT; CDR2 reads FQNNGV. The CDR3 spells CASSSTGTVGNTIYF. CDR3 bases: TGTGCCAGCAGCTCAACCGGGACAGTCGGAAACACCATATATTTT.

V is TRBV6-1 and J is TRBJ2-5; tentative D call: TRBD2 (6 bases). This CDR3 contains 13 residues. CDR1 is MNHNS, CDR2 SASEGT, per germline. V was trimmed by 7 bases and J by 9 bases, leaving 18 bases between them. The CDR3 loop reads CASNLRAAGPQYF. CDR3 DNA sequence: TGTGCCAGCAATCTCCGGGCCGCGGGGCCCCAGTACTTC.

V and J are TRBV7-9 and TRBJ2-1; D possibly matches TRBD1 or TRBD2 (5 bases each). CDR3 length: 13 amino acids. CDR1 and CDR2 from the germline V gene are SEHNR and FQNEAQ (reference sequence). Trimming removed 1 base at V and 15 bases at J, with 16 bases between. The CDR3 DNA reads TGTGCCAGCAGCTTAGAATTGGGGACCCTCTGGTTCTTC. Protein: CASSLELGTLWFF.

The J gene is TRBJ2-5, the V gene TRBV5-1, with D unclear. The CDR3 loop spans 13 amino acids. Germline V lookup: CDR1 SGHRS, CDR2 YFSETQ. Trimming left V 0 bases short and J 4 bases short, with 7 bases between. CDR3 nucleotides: TGCGCCAGCAGCTTGGGAGGCGGAGAGACCCAGTACTTC. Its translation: CASSLGGGETQYF.

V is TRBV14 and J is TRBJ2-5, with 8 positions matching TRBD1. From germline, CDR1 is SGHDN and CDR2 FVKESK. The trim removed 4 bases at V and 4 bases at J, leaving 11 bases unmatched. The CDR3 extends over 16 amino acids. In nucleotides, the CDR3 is TGTGCCAGCAGCCCGAATACCGGGACAGGAACAGAGACCCAGTACTTC. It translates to CASSPNTGTGTETQYF.

The CDR3 reads CASSPGGVRSDTQYF. DNA of the CDR3: TGTGCCAGCAGCCCAGGGGGTGTGCGTTCAGATACGCAGTATTTT. The rearrangement links TRBV7-3 to TRBJ2-3; 7 bases map to TRBD1. The V gene end was trimmed by 5 bases and the J gene end by 4 bases; junction bases not matched to a gene: 9. Germline CDR1 SGHTA, CDR2 FQGTGA. The CDR3 sequence is 15 residues long.

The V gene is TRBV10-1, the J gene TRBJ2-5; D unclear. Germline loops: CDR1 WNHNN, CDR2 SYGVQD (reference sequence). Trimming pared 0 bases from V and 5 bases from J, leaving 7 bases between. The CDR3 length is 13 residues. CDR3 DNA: TGCGCCAGCAGTGAGTCGCTGGGGGAGACCCAGTACTTC. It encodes CASSESLGETQYF.

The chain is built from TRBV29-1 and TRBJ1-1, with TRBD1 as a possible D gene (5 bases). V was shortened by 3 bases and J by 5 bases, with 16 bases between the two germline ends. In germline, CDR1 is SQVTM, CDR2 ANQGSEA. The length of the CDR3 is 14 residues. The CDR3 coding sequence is TGCAGCGTTGACCGCCGGCAGGGTGGGACTGAAGCTTTCTTT. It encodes CSVDRRQGGTEAFF.

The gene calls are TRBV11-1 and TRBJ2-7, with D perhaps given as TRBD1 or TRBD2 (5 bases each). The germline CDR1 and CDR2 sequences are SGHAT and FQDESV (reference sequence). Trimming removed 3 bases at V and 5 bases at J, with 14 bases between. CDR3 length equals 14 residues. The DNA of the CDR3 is TGTGCCAGCAGCTTCAGGGACCTTGCTGACGAGCAGTACTTC. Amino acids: CASSFRDLADEQYF.

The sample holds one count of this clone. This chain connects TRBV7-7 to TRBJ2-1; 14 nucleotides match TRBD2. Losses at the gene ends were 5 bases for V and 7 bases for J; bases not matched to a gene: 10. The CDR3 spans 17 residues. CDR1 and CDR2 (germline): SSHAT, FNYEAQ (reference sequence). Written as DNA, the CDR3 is TGTGCCAGCAGCCCCGGGACTAGCGGGAGCGTTGGGAATGAGCAGTTCTTC. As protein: CASSPGTSGSVGNEQFF.

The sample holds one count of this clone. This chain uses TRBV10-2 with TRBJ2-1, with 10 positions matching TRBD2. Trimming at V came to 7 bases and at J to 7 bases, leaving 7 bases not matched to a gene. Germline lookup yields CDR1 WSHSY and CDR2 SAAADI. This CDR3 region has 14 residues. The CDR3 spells CASNPLAGVNEQFF. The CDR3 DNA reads TGCGCCAGCAACCCTCTAGCGGGAGTTAATGAGCAGTTCTTC.

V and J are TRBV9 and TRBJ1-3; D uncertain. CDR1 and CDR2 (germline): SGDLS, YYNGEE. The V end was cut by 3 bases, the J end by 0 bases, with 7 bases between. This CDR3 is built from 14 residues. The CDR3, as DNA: TGTGCCAGCAGCGGAGGGAGCTCTGGAAACACCATATATTTT. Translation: CASSGGSSGNTIYF. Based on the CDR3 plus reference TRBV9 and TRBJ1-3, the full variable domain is DSGVTQTPKHLITATGQRVTLRCSPRSGDLSVYWYQQSLDQGLQFLIQYYNGEERAKGNILERFSAQQFPDLHSELNLSSLELGDSALYFCASSGGSSGNTIYFGEGSWLTVV.

The chain's CDR3 is CASISTNTGELFF. For the CDR3, the DNA is TGTGCCAGTATTAGCACTAACACCGGGGAGCTGTTTTTT. V is TRBV19 and J is TRBJ2-2, with D hard to call. V lost 7 bases to trimming and J lost 2 bases, with 8 bases between them. CDR1 is LNHDA and CDR2 is SQIVND in the germline V gene (reference sequence). The CDR3 covers 13 residues.